Presented here are 30 T cell receptor beta chains from one specimen sequenced in a study of blood T cells in healthy people across ages. A sample-barcoded 5' primer and a J-beta primer mix were used in a second PCR of about 7 to 12 cycles. MiXCR, applied by TCRdb to the 5' RACE reads, yields one record per CDR3 protein. The table has 1.5 million to 2 million distinct CDR3 sequences, around 42% seen once. The specimen sequenced was blood. Every receptor here comes from a human donor in good health.

This clonotype was detected a few times. The genes are TRBV5-1 and TRBJ2-3; the match to TRBD2 covers 8 bases. The germline V gene encodes CDR1 SGHRS and CDR2 YFSETQ. V dropped 4 bases and J dropped 6; count of bases not matched to a gene: 7. The CDR3 sequence is 14 residues long. CDR3 in amino acids: CASSPQAGADTQYF. DNA for the CDR3: TGCGCCAGCAGCCCTCAAGCGGGGGCGGATACGCAGTATTTT.

The chain has TRBV11-2 and TRBJ2-5, with TRBD2 identical over 12 bases. Germline CDR1 is SGHAT and CDR2 is FQNNGV. This CDR3 is built from 16 residues. V was pared by 1 base and J by 3 bases, with 3 bases of the junction left unmatched. CDR3 sequence reads: CASSLGLAGGEETQYF. Here the CDR3 DNA reads TGTGCCAGCAGCTTAGGGCTAGCGGGGGGGGAAGAGACCCAGTACTTC.

This clonotype has more than one count but fewer than ten. The chain couples TRBV15 to TRBJ2-3; perhaps TRBD1 as D (6 bases). The ends were cut back, 8 bases at V and 0 bases at J, with 12 bases in the middle. Germline CDR1 and CDR2: LNHNV and YYDKDF (reference sequence). The CDR3 is made up of 14 amino acids. As DNA, the CDR3 is TGTGCCACCCGGACAGCGAGGAGCACAGATACGCAGTATTTT. This encodes CATRTARSTDTQYF.

The chain joins TRBV12-3 or TRBV12-4 to TRBJ1-5; possible D gene TRBD1, 5 bases. V lost 4 bases and J lost 2, with 12 bases in between. CDR3 size: 15 residues. The CDR3 sequence is CASSYGQGGNQPQHF. The CDR3 DNA follows: TGTGCCAGCAGTTACGGCCAGGGCGGCAATCAGCCCCAGCATTTT.

The chain links TRBV28 to TRBJ1-2; 9 bases are shared with TRBD1. Trimming removed 5 bases from V and 8 bases from J; junction bases left unmatched: 12. This CDR3 comprises 15 residues. From germline, CDR1 is MDHEN and CDR2 SYDVKM. The CDR3 sequence: CASSGWDRAEGGYTF. CDR3 in DNA: TGTGCCAGCAGTGGATGGGACAGGGCAGAAGGAGGCTACACCTTC.

The V and J genes are TRBV7-9 and TRBJ2-5; 9 bases align to TRBD1. The DNA end lines up better with TRBJ2-7; the J call may be wrong. CDR1 SEHNR and CDR2 FQNEAQ come from the germline V gene (reference sequence). This CDR3 has 15 amino acids. The CDR3 loop is CASSQGQGILYEQYF. The CDR3 DNA sequence: TGTGCCAGCAGCCAGGGACAGGGAATTTTGTACGAGCAGTACTTC.

The chain combines TRBV10-3 with TRBJ1-2, with no clear D. The V end was cut by 4 bases, the J end by 0 bases, with 15 bases between. This CDR3 region has 16 residues. CDR1 and CDR2 (germline): ENHRY, SYGVKD. The CDR3 DNA follows: TGTGCCATCAGTGCATCGAGGACGTTGGCTAACTATGGCTACACCTTC. It codes for CAISASRTLANYGYTF.

The sample holds many counts of this clonotype. The V gene is TRBV5-1, the J gene TRBJ2-7; possibly TRBD2 for D (5 bases). This CDR3 spans 14 amino acids. The germline CDR1 and CDR2 sequences are SGHRS and YFSETQ. V lost 4 bases and J lost 3, with 14 bases in between. This chain's CDR3 is CASSPGVSGYEQYF. The CDR3, as DNA: TGCGCCAGCAGCCCCGGGGTTTCAGGCTACGAGCAGTACTTC.

This clonotype came up a few times. The rearrangement uses TRBV7-2 and TRBJ2-3, with TRBD1 matching over 11 bases. Germline loops: CDR1 SGHTA, CDR2 FQGNSA. The trim removed 5 bases at V and 5 bases at J, leaving 3 bases unmatched. CDR3 length: 14 residues. CDR3 region: CASSTGQGEDTQYF. The CDR3 nucleotides are TGTGCCAGCAGCACGGGACAGGGGGAAGATACGCAGTATTTT.

In its sample, this clonotype was seen a few times. The rearrangement uses TRBV7-9 and TRBJ1-2; D is unclear. The germline gives CDR1 SEHNR, CDR2 FQNEAQ (reference sequence). Deletions cut 1 base from V and 5 bases from J, with 11 bases between. The CDR3 has 14 residues. The DNA of the CDR3 is TGTGCCAGCAGCTTAGGAGGGCAGGCTTATGGCTACACCTTC. Amino acids: CASSLGGQAYGYTF.

The chain employs TRBV18 and TRBJ1-2; a possible D gene is TRBD1 (5 bases). CDR1 is KGHSH and CDR2 is LQKENI in the germline V gene. V lost 3 bases and J 7 bases, leaving 9 bases between the germline ends. The CDR3 spans 12 residues. DNA for the CDR3: TGTGCCAGCTCACCCTCACAGGCTGGCTACACCTTC. Translation gives CASSPSQAGYTF.

This sequence joins TRBV7-2 and TRBJ2-3, with 8 bases matching TRBD2. The J segment lost 3 bases and the V segment lost 5 bases, leaving 13 bases of the junction unmatched. The CDR3 consists of 17 residues. CDR1 is SGHTA and CDR2 is FQGNSA in the germline V gene. The CDR3 coding sequence is TGTGCCAGCAGCCCTTTTGTTTCAGCGGGGGCAACAGATACGCAGTATTTT. Its protein is CASSPFVSAGATDTQYF.

J is TRBJ1-2 and V is TRBV12-3 or TRBV12-4, with TRBD1 matching over 9 bases. J was trimmed by 7 bases and V by 4 bases; bases with no gene match: 7. The CDR3 contains 14 residues. The CDR3 DNA sequence: TGTGCCAGCAGTTCGGACAGGGGAAGATGTGGCTACACCTTC. Translating it yields CASSSDRGRCGYTF.

This clonotype has a single count. At one end the junction does not follow the germline gene, possibly because of a read error. The chain has TRBV28 and TRBJ2-1, with 9 bases identical to TRBD2. The CDR3 runs 15 residues. Germline-derived CDR1 and CDR2 are MDHEN and SYDVKM. In DNA form, the CDR3 reads TGTGTCAGCAGTTTAGGCGGGGGGGCGTACAATGAGCAGTTCTTC. This encodes CVSSLGGGAYNEQFF.

The chain has TRBV6-6 and TRBJ2-7, with D tentatively TRBD1 (6 bases). The length of the CDR3 is 14 residues. Per germline, CDR1 MNHNY and CDR2 SVGAGI (reference sequence). Trimming took 1 base from V and 7 from J, leaving 14 bases between them. Here the CDR3 reads CASSYYRARWEQYF. The CDR3 coding sequence is TGTGCCAGCAGTTACTACAGGGCAAGGTGGGAGCAGTACTTC.

The table lists this clonotype with many counts. The genes are TRBV6-1 and TRBJ2-7; no firm D call. Deletions cut 6 bases from V and 2 bases from J, with 14 bases between. There are 14 residues in the CDR3. The V gene's germline CDR1 is MNHNS and CDR2 SASEGT. DNA for the CDR3: TGTGCCAGCAGAGTCGTGGGCAGAACCTACGAGCAGTACTTC. It is translated as CASRVVGRTYEQYF.

This chain connects TRBV12-5 to TRBJ1-2, with 10 bases matching TRBD1. This CDR3 contains 15 residues. After removal of 6 bases from V and 8 bases from J, the junction contained 12 bases not matched to a gene. Germline values: CDR1 LGHNT, CDR2 FRNRAP. The CDR3 protein is CASGHPGQGCGGYTF. CDR3 bases: TGTGCTAGTGGCCACCCGGGACAGGGGTGTGGCGGCTACACCTTC.

This clonotype was seen ten or more times. The chain combines TRBV6-4 with TRBJ1-1; possible D gene TRBD1, 5 bases. V lost 3 bases to trimming and J lost 2 bases, with 10 bases between them. The germline V gene encodes CDR1 MRHNA and CDR2 SNTAGT. The CDR3 has 14 amino acids. Written as DNA, the CDR3 is TGTGCCAGCAGTGAAGGTCAGGGTAACACTGAAGCTTTCTTT. Encoded protein: CASSEGQGNTEAFF.

This clonotype appeared a few times. The J gene is TRBJ1-1, the V gene TRBV7-3; no firm D call. This CDR3 is 14 amino acids long. V lost 5 bases to trimming and J lost 2 bases, with 12 bases between them. Germline loops: CDR1 SGHTA, CDR2 FQGTGA. The CDR3 nucleotides are TGTGCCAGCAGCCCAGACCTGGTTAACACTGAAGCTTTCTTT. As protein: CASSPDLVNTEAFF.

CDR3 sequence reads: CASSPKGRINEKLFF. CDR3 nucleotides: TGTGCCAGCAGCCCAAAGGGACGGATAAATGAAAAACTGTTTTTT. This sequence joins TRBV7-6 and TRBJ1-4, with D perhaps TRBD1 (5 bases). The CDR3 runs 15 residues. Germline values: CDR1 SGHVS, CDR2 FNYEAQ. V dropped 5 bases and J dropped 5 bases, with 15 bases sitting between them.

J is TRBJ1-5 and V is TRBV20-1, with a possible D match to TRBD1 (6 bases). The V end lost 4 bases, the J end lost 0 bases, and 13 bases lay between the germline ends. The germline V gene has CDR1 DFQATT and CDR2 SNEGSKA (reference sequence). This CDR3 is built from 15 residues. This chain's CDR3 is CSANVDSDSNQPQHF. CDR3 nucleotides: TGCAGTGCTAATGTGGACAGTGATAGCAATCAGCCCCAGCATTTT.

This clonotype was detected only a few times. At one end, the junction sequence differs from germline, possibly due to a read error. This rearrangement joins TRBV6-5 to TRBJ1-5; D gene ambiguous. Germline CDR1 MNHEY, CDR2 SVGAGI. This CDR3 has 13 amino acids. CDR3 sequence reads: CASSFQENHPQHF. The CDR3 nucleotides read TGTGCCAGCAGTTTCCAGGAAAATCATCCCCAGCATTTT.

This clonotype was seen a handful of times. The chain couples TRBV20-1 to TRBJ2-3; D is undetermined. The CDR3 sequence is 12 residues long. CDR1 DFQATT and CDR2 SNEGSKA come from the germline V gene (reference sequence). With 5 bases removed from V and 5 bases from J, the gap between germline ends came to 11 bases. The CDR3 sequence is CSAHPAGDTQYF. Written as DNA, the CDR3 is TGCAGTGCTCACCCAGCTGGAGATACGCAGTATTTT.

As to this clonotype: The CDR3 carries no conserved terminal phenylalanine or tryptophan, so it likely arises from a read error. V gene TRBV7-9 combines with J gene TRBJ2-7; 10 nucleotides agree with TRBD1. Looked up from germline, CDR1 is SEHNR and CDR2 is FQNEAQ (reference sequence). Trimming removed 5 bases from V and 7 bases from J; junction bases left unmatched: 8. The length of the CDR3 is 14 residues. The CDR3 is CASSRDRGVREQYL. CDR3 bases: TGTGCCAGCAGCAGGGACAGGGGAGTACGGGAGCAGTACCTC.

The table lists this clonotype with a few counts. The chain links TRBV7-2 to TRBJ2-3; D remains unclear. V was trimmed by 2 bases and J by 2 bases, leaving 11 bases between them. Looked up from germline, CDR1 is SGHTA and CDR2 is FQGNSA. The CDR3 is made up of 15 amino acids. The CDR3 loop is CASSLILAVTDTQYF. CDR3 coding DNA: TGTGCCAGCAGCTTAATCCTTGCGGTCACAGATACGCAGTATTTT. Full variable domain (outside the CDR3, taken from reference TRBV7-2 and TRBJ2-3): GAGVSQSPSNKVTEKGKDVELRCDPISGHTALYWYRQSLGQGLEFLIYFQGNSAPDKSGLPSDRFSAERTGGSVSTLTIQRTQQEDSAVYLCASSLILAVTDTQYFGPGTRLTVL.

This clonotype appeared a few times. J is TRBJ2-1 and V is TRBV4-3, with D possibly called TRBD1 or TRBD2 (6 bases each). Germline CDR1 is LGHNA and CDR2 is YSLEER. V gave up 1 base and J gave up 6 bases, with 16 bases separating them. The CDR3 has 16 amino acids. The CDR3 DNA reads TGCGCCAGCAGCCAAGTTTTGTGGGGGGCCGGCAATGAGCAGTTCTTC. It yields the protein CASSQVLWGAGNEQFF.

The chain has TRBV7-2 and TRBJ2-7, with D maybe TRBD1 (6 bases). CDR1 and CDR2 from the germline V gene are SGHTA and FQGNSA. Trimming removed 5 bases at V and 3 bases at J, with 14 bases between. This CDR3 is 14 amino acids long. This CDR3 reads CASSPPGQNYEQYF. CDR3 nucleotides: TGTGCCAGCAGCCCCCCAGGACAGAACTACGAGCAGTACTTC.

The rearrangement uses TRBV7-9 and TRBJ2-4; D assignment may be TRBD1 or TRBD2 (5 bases each). The DNA end favors TRBJ2-7, so the J call may be wrong. This CDR3 comprises 13 residues. Germline V gives CDR1 SEHNR, CDR2 FQNEAQ (reference sequence). CDR3 in amino acids: CASSPYRGVEQYF. For the CDR3, the DNA is TGTGCCAGCAGCCCCTACCGAGGGGTCGAGCAGTACTTC.

V gene TRBV7-8 combines with J gene TRBJ2-7; TRBD2 matches at 7 bases. After removal of 3 bases from V and 4 bases from J, the junction contained 6 bases not matched to a gene. The CDR3 contains 14 residues. CDR1 is SGHVS and CDR2 is FQNEAQ in the germline V gene. DNA for the CDR3: TGTGCCAGCAGCTTGCTCCGCGGGGGTTACGAGCAGTACTTC. Its protein product is CASSLLRGGYEQYF.

J is TRBJ1-1 and V is TRBV20-1; D unresolved. Trimming removed 3 bases at V and 7 bases at J, with 18 bases between. Per germline, CDR1 DFQATT and CDR2 SNEGSKA (reference sequence). The CDR3 is 14 residues long. The CDR3 nucleotides read TGCAGTGCTAGTTTCGAGGACCGAAGCATTGAAGCTTTCTTT. Protein sequence: CSASFEDRSIEAFF.